This T cell receptor beta chain was found in a study of blood T cell repertoires in COVID-19. Study at large: Samples taken during acute and convalescent COVID-19 were collected in the United States, Italy and Spain. T cells, B-cell-depleted T cells, or PBMCs provided the cDNA or gDNA that served as material.

The germline V and J ends were trimmed by 0 bases and 2 bases, with 6 bases remaining between them. Germline V gene data show CDR1 as SGDLS and CDR2 as YYNGEE. This CDR3 is built from 14 residues. In the original analysis: Amplification from reference gene primers served as the basis for estimated nucleated cell counts. The assay was immunoSEQ multiplex PCR, and TCRdb's table has in-frame clones only and misses some. Clone size and the V and J calls come from that table; the DNA yielded D and trimming. The data show some 91,000 clones, with approximately 90% seen just once and around 1.7% held by the top ten. This clone showed up just once.

This TCR was recovered from a man aged 55 to 70 with acute or convalescent COVID-19. The specimen sequenced was peripheral blood. V gene TRBV9 combines with J gene TRBJ1-5; D ambiguous. The CDR3 is CASSVDGGNQPQHF. The CDR3 DNA follows: TGTGCCAGCAGCGTAGACGGGGGCAATCAGCCCCAGCATTTT.